This TCR beta chain is from a study of response to subunit inactivated influenza vaccine. About this clonotype itself: Its antigen is undetermined.

Study-level results: The authors offered the suggestion that each seasonal influenza vaccination recruits few new T cells.

The CDR3 is made up of 16 amino acids. Germline values: CDR1 MNHEY, CDR2 SMNVEV (reference sequence). V gave up 2 bases and J gave up 0 bases, with 10 bases separating them. TCRdb fed the RT-PCR reads into MiXCR, producing one record per CDR3 protein. The sample records 550,000 to 800,000 distinct CDR3 sequences, less than 20% being singletons. This clonotype was sampled from a man over 45 who received an inactivated influenza vaccine. The V call is TRBV27, the J call TRBJ1-4; the D gene is possibly TRBD1 (6 bases). The material was PBMCs from blood, obtained 11 to 12 days after vaccination. The CDR3 here is CASSLGDTSTNEKLFF. The CDR3 DNA sequence: TGTGCCAGCAGTTTAGGGGACACTTCAACTAATGAAAAACTGTTTTTT.